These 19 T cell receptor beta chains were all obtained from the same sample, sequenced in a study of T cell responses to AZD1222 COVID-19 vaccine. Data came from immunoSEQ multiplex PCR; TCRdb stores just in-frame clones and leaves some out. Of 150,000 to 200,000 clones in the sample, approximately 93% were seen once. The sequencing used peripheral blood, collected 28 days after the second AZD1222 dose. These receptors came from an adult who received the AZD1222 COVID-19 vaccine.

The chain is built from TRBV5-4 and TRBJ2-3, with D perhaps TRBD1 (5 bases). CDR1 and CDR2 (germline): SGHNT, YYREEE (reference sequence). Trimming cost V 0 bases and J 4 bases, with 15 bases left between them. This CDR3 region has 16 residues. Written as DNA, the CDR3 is TGTGCCAGCAGCTTGGTCCGCGACTGGGGCTCAGATACGCAGTATTTT. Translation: CASSLVRDWGSDTQYF.

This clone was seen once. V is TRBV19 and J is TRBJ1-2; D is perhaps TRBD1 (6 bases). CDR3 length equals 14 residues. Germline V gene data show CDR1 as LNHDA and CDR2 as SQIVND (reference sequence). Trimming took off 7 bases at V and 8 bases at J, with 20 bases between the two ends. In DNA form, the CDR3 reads TGTGCCAGTACCCCGGGAGTGGGGGCGGGAGGCTACACCTTC. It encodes CASTPGVGAGGYTF.

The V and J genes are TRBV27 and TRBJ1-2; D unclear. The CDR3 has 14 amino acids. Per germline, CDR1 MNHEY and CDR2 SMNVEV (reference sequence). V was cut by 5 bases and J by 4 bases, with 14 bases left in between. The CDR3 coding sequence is TGTGCCAGCAGTGCCACCGAAGCCTTCTATGGCTACACCTTC. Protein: CASSATEAFYGYTF.

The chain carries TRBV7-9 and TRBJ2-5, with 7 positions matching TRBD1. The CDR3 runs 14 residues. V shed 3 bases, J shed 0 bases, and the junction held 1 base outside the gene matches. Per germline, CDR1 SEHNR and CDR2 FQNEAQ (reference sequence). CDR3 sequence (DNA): TGTGCCAGCAGCTTGACAGGGTACCAAGAGACCCAGTACTTC. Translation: CASSLTGYQETQYF.

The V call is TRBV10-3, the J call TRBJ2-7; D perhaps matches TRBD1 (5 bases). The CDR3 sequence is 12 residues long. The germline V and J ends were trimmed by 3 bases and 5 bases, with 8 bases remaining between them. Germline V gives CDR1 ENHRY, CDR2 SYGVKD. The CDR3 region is CAISDRADEQYF. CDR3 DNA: TGTGCCATCAGTGACAGGGCGGACGAGCAGTACTTC.

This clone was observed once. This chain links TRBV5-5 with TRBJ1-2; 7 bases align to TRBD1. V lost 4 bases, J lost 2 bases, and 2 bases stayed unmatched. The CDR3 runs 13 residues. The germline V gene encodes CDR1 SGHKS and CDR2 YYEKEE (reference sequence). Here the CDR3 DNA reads TGTGCCAGCAGCCAGACAGGGAACTATGGCTACACCTTC. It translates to CASSQTGNYGYTF. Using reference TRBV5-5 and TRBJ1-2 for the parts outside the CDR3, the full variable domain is DAGVTQSPTHLIKTRGQQVTLRCSPISGHKSVSWYQQVLGQGPQFIFQYYEKEERGRGNFPDRFSARQFPNYSSELNVNALLLGDSALYLCASSQTGNYGYTFGSGTRLTVV.

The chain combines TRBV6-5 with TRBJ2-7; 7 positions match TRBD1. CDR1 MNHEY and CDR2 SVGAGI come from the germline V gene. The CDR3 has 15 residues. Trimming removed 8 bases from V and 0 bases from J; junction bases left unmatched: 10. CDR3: CASLTGDKSSYEQYF. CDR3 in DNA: TGTGCCAGCCTCACAGGGGATAAGTCCTCCTACGAGCAGTACTTC.

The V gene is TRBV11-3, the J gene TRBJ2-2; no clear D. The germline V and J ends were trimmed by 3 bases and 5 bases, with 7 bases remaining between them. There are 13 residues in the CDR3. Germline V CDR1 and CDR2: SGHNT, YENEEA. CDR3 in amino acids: CASSFGYTGELFF. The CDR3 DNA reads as TGTGCCAGCAGCTTTGGATATACCGGGGAGCTGTTTTTT.

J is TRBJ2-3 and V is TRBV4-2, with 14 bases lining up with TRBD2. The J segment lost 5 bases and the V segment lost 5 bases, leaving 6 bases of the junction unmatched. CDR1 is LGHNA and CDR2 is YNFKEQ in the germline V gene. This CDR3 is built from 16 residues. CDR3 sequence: CASSEGTSGSVDTQYF. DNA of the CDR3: TGTGCCAGCAGCGAAGGGACTAGCGGGAGTGTAGATACGCAGTATTTT.

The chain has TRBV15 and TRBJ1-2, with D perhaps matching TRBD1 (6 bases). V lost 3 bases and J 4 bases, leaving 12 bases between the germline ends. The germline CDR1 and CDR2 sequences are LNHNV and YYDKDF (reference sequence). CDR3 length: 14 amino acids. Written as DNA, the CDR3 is TGTGCCACCAGCAGGGGGGGGGCGGCCTATGGCTACACCTTC. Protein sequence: CATSRGGAAYGYTF.

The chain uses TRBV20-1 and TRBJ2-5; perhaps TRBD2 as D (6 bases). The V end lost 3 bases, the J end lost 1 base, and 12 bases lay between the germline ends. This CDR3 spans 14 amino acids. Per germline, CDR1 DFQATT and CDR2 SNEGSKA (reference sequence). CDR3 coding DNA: TGCAGTGCTAGTCCCGGGAGTATCCAAGAGACCCAGTACTTC. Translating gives CSASPGSIQETQYF.

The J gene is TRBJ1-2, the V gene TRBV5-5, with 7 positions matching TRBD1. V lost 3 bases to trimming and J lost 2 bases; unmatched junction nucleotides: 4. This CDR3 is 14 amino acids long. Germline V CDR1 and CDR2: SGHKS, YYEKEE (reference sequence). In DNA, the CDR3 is TGTGCCAGCAGCTCGGACAGGAGGAACTATGGCTACACCTTC. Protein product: CASSSDRRNYGYTF.

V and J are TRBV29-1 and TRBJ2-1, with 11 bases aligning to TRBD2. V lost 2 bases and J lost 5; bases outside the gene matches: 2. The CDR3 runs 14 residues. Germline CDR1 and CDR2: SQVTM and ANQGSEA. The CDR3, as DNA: TGCAGCGTTGAAAAGGGACTAGCGGACAATGAGCAGTTCTTC. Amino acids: CSVEKGLADNEQFF.

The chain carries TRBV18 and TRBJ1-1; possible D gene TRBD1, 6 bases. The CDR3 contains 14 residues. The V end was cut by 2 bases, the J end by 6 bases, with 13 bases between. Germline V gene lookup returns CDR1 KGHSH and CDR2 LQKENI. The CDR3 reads CASSPGQGFPEAFF. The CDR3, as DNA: TGTGCCAGCTCACCAGGTCAGGGGTTTCCTGAAGCTTTCTTT.

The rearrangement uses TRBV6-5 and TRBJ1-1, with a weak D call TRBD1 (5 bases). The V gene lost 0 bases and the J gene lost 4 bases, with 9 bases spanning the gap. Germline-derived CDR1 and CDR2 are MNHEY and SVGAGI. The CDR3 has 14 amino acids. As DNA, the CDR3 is TGTGCCAGCAGTTACTCGGGCGGGGCCACTGAAGCTTTCTTT. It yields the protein CASSYSGGATEAFF.

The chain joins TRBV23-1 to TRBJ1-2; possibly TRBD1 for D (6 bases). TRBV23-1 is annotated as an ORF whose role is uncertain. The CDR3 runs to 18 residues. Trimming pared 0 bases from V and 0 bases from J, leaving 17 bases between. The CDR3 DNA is TGCGCCAGCAGTCAATCCGGACAGTCTTACCCAGCTAACTATGGCTACACCTTC. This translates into CASSQSGQSYPANYGYTF.

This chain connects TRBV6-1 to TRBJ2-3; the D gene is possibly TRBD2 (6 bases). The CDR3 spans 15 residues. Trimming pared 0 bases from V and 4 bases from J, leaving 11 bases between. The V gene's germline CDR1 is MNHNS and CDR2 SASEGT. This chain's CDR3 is CASSEALGGADTQYF. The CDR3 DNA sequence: TGTGCCAGCAGTGAAGCGCTCGGGGGAGCAGATACGCAGTATTTT.

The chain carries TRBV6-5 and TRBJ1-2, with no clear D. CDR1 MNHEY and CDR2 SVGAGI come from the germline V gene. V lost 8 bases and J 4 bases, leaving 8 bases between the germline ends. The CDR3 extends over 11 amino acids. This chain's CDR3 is CASLGGYGYTF. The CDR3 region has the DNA TGTGCCAGCCTCGGCGGCTATGGCTACACCTTC.

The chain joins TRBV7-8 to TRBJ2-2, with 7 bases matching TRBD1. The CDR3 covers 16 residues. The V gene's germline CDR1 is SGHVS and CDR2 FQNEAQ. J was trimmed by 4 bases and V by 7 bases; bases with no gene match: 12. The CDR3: CASIQTGTESTGELFF. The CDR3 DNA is TGTGCCAGCATCCAAACCGGGACAGAGAGCACCGGGGAGCTGTTTTTT.